These T cell receptor beta chains were read from a single sample in a study of T cell responses to AZD1222 COVID-19 vaccine. The data were produced by immunoSEQ multiplex PCR, yet TCRdb's version contains in-frame clones alone and is incomplete. The sample includes 100,000 to 120,000 clones, more than 75% of them seen just once. Source: peripheral blood, taken on day 0 of AZD1222 vaccination. These receptors all stem from an adult in good health. The CDR3 runs from the conserved cysteine through the conserved F or W. The D gene is left open where the match is weak. The listing skips clone size in some rows; elsewhere it reads once, few, many or a size class.

D: -; V: TRBV12-3/TRBV12-4; J: TRBJ2-3; size: -; CDR3: CASRELGTDTQYF; DNA: TGTGCCAGCAGGGAGTTGGGCACAGATACGCAGTATTTT
D: -; V: TRBV7-2; J: TRBJ2-7; size: -; CDR3: CASSLIRETVNGQYF; DNA: TGTGCCAGCAGCTTAATCCGGGAGACGGTGAATGGGCAGTACTTC
D: -; V: TRBV28; J: TRBJ2-5; size: -; CDR3: CASSTPQRGGWPQYF; DNA: TGTGCCAGCAGTACCCCACAGAGGGGGGGTTGGCCCCAGTACTTC
D: -; V: TRBV2; J: TRBJ1-6; size: few; CDR3: CASRGSLRVRTLHF; DNA: TGTGCCAGCAGGGGCTCCCTCCGTGTAAGGACCCTCCACTTT
D: -; V: TRBV12-3/TRBV12-4; J: TRBJ2-2; size: -; CDR3: CASSFGGELFF; DNA: TGTGCCAGCAGTTTTGGGGGGGAGCTGTTTTTT
D: TRBD1; V: TRBV9; J: TRBJ1-3; size: -; CDR3: CASSRTGAISGNTIYF; DNA: TGTGCCAGCAGCCGGACAGGGGCAATCTCTGGAAACACCATATATTTT
D: -; V: TRBV7-9; J: TRBJ2-7; size: -; CDR3: CASSPEAYEQYF; DNA: TGTGCCAGCAGCCCAGAGGCCTACGAGCAGTACTTC
D: TRBD2; V: TRBV7-8; J: TRBJ2-1; size: once; CDR3: CASSLRGLAGNNEQFF; DNA: TGTGCCAGCAGCCTGAGGGGACTAGCGGGGAACAATGAGCAGTTCTTC
D: -; V: TRBV15; J: TRBJ2-5; size: -; CDR3: CATSLGRQETQYF; DNA: TGTGCCACCAGCCTAGGGCGCCAAGAGACCCAGTACTTC
D: TRBD2; V: TRBV11-3; J: TRBJ2-1; size: -; CDR3: CASSFYLSGRDEQFF; DNA: TGTGCCAGCAGCTTTTACCTGTCCGGGAGGGATGAGCAGTTCTTC
D: -; V: TRBV27; J: TRBJ2-2; size: -; CDR3: CASSRTGELFF; DNA: TGTGCCAGCAGCCGGACGGGAGAGCTGTTTTTT
D: -; V: TRBV10-2; J: TRBJ2-7; size: -; CDR3: CASSAGSAHAYEQYF; DNA: TGCGCCAGCAGTGCGGGGTCCGCCCATGCCTACGAGCAGTACTTC
D: -; V: TRBV15; J: TRBJ1-6; size: -; CDR3: CATSRGKSSYNSPLHF; DNA: TGTGCCACCAGCAGAGGGAAGAGCTCCTATAATTCACCCCTCCACTTT
D: TRBD2; V: TRBV28; J: TRBJ2-1; size: -; CDR3: CASRTIGTSEYNEQFF; DNA: TGTGCCAGCAGAACCATTGGGACTAGCGAGTACAATGAGCAGTTCTTC
D: -; V: TRBV13; J: TRBJ1-2; size: -; CDR3: CASSLRGSVYGYTF; DNA: TGTGCCAGCAGCTTACGGGGCAGCGTCTATGGCTACACCTTC
D: -; V: TRBV27; J: TRBJ2-6; size: -; CDR3: CAVGANVLTF; DNA: TGTGCGGTCGGGGCCAACGTCCTGACTTTC
D: -; V: TRBV11-2; J: TRBJ2-2; size: -; CDR3: CASRWSSGELFF; DNA: TGTGCCAGCAGATGGAGTTCCGGGGAGCTGTTTTTT
D: -; V: TRBV6-2/TRBV6-3; J: TRBJ2-6; size: -; CDR3: CASSKRDSGANVLTF; DNA: TGTGCCAGCAGCAAACGGGACTCTGGGGCCAACGTCCTGACTTTC
D: -; V: TRBV5-1; J: TRBJ1-1; size: -; CDR3: CASREQGNTEAFF; DNA: TGCGCCAGTCGAGAACAGGGGAACACTGAAGCTTTCTTT
D: -; V: TRBV11-2; J: TRBJ1-4; size: -; CDR3: CASSLWAEGGATNEKLFF; DNA: TGTGCCAGCAGCTTATGGGCCGAAGGCGGTGCAACTAATGAAAAACTGTTTTTT
D: -; V: TRBV4-3; J: TRBJ2-2; size: -; CDR3: CASSQVTPPGETGELFF; DNA: TGCGCCAGCAGCCAAGTGACCCCGCCAGGGGAAACCGGGGAGCTGTTTTTT
D: -; V: TRBV6-2/TRBV6-3; J: TRBJ2-1; size: few; CDR3: CASSLRAGRNEQFF; DNA: TGTGCCAGCAGCCTACGAGCAGGGAGGAATGAGCAGTTCTTC
D: TRBD1; V: TRBV7-3; J: TRBJ1-1; size: -; CDR3: CASSPSGTANTEAFF; DNA: TGTGCCAGCAGCCCCTCCGGGACAGCGAACACTGAAGCTTTCTTT
D: -; V: TRBV14; J: TRBJ2-1; size: -; CDR3: CASSQDSPGYNEQFF; DNA: TGTGCCAGCAGCCAAGATTCGCCGGGTTACAATGAGCAGTTCTTC
D: -; V: TRBV28; J: TRBJ2-4; size: -; CDR3: CASSIRGVAKNIQYF; DNA: TGTGCCAGCAGCATCAGGGGGGTAGCCAAAAACATTCAGTACTTC
D: -; V: TRBV5-4; J: TRBJ2-1; size: -; CDR3: CASNKNSYEQFF; DNA: TGTGCCAGCAACAAAAACAGCTATGAGCAGTTCTTC
D: -; V: TRBV6-2/TRBV6-3; J: TRBJ1-1; size: -; CDR3: CASSYSENTEAFF; DNA: TGTGCCAGCAGTTATTCAGAAAACACTGAAGCTTTCTTT
D: TRBD1; V: TRBV28; J: TRBJ1-2; size: -; CDR3: CASSTNPGQGAQVNYGYTF; DNA: TGTGCCAGCAGTACGAACCCCGGACAGGGGGCGCAGGTTAACTATGGCTACACCTTC
D: TRBD1; V: TRBV7-9; J: TRBJ2-2; size: -; CDR3: CASSLQGITGELFF; DNA: TGTGCCAGCAGCCTACAGGGGATCACCGGGGAGCTGTTTTTT
D: -; V: TRBV6-5; J: TRBJ2-2; size: -; CDR3: CASSYSNSAGELFF; DNA: TGTGCCAGCAGTTACTCGAATAGCGCCGGGGAGCTGTTTTTT
D: -; V: TRBV10-1; J: TRBJ2-3; size: once; CDR3: CASSASPASTDTQYF; DNA: TGCGCCAGCAGTGCCAGTCCGGCTAGCACAGATACGCAGTATTTT
D: TRBD2; V: TRBV15; J: TRBJ2-3; size: -; CDR3: CATSTRLAGGTDTQYF; DNA: TGTGCCACCAGCACTCGACTAGCGGGAGGCACAGATACGCAGTATTTT
D: -; V: TRBV4-1; J: TRBJ2-1; size: -; CDR3: CASSQDFYNEQFF; DNA: TGCGCCAGCAGCCAAGACTTTTACAATGAGCAGTTCTTC
D: TRBD1; V: TRBV11-3; J: TRBJ1-4; size: -; CDR3: CASSLTGTGVEKLFF; DNA: TGTGCCAGCAGCTTAACCGGGACAGGGGTTGAAAAACTGTTTTTT
D: -; V: TRBV24-1; J: TRBJ2-6; size: -; CDR3: CATTSGHSGANVLTF; DNA: TGTGCCACCACCAGTGGACACTCTGGGGCCAACGTCCTGACTTTC
D: TRBD1; V: TRBV10-3; J: TRBJ2-1; size: -; CDR3: CATSGQLPSNEQFF; DNA: TGTGCCACTTCGGGACAGCTACCTTCTAATGAGCAGTTCTTC
D: TRBD1; V: TRBV27; J: TRBJ1-2; size: once; CDR3: CASSIYRGERDGYTF; DNA: TGTGCCAGCAGTATTTACAGGGGAGAGCGGGATGGCTACACCTTC
D: TRBD1; V: TRBV14; J: TRBJ1-5; size: -; CDR3: CASSPSRDSGHQPQHF; DNA: TGTGCCAGCAGCCCTAGCCGGGACAGCGGTCATCAGCCCCAGCATTTT
D: -; V: TRBV4-3; J: TRBJ1-3; size: -; CDR3: CASSQTSGNTIYF; DNA: TGCGCCAGCAGCCAAACCTCTGGAAACACCATATATTTT
D: -; V: TRBV3-1/TRBV3-2; J: TRBJ2-2; size: -; CDR3: CASSHPGLANGRELFF; DNA: TGTGCCAGCAGCCACCCAGGGCTAGCGAATGGGAGGGAGCTGTTTTTT
D: TRBD1; V: TRBV27; J: TRBJ1-4; size: once; CDR3: CASSPQGDSEKLFF; DNA: TGTGCCAGCAGTCCACAGGGGGACTCTGAAAAACTGTTTTTT
D: -; V: TRBV5-5; J: TRBJ1-1; size: -; CDR3: CASSLGATANTEAFF; DNA: TGTGCCAGCAGCTTGGGGGCGACAGCCAACACTGAAGCTTTCTTT
D: -; V: TRBV4-1; J: TRBJ2-2; size: -; CDR3: CASSRGHAGSTGELFF; DNA: TGCGCCAGCAGCCGCGGCCACGCAGGGAGCACCGGGGAGCTGTTTTTT
D: TRBD2; V: TRBV4-1; J: TRBJ2-1; size: -; CDR3: CASSQDPRGAYNEQFF; DNA: TGCGCCAGCAGCCAAGATCCCCGGGGGGCCTACAATGAGCAGTTCTTC
D: -; V: TRBV20-1; J: TRBJ1-2; size: -; CDR3: CSASPGNYGYTF; DNA: TGCAGTGCTAGTCCTGGCAACTATGGCTACACCTTC
D: TRBD2; V: TRBV7-8; J: TRBJ2-2; size: once; CDR3: CASSRTSGGGAGELFF; DNA: TGTGCCAGCAGCCGGACTAGCGGAGGGGGGGCCGGGGAGCTGTTTTTT
D: -; V: TRBV6-2/TRBV6-3; J: TRBJ2-2; size: -; CDR3: CASSYVATGELFF; DNA: TGTGCCAGCAGTTACGTGGCCACCGGGGAGCTGTTTTTT